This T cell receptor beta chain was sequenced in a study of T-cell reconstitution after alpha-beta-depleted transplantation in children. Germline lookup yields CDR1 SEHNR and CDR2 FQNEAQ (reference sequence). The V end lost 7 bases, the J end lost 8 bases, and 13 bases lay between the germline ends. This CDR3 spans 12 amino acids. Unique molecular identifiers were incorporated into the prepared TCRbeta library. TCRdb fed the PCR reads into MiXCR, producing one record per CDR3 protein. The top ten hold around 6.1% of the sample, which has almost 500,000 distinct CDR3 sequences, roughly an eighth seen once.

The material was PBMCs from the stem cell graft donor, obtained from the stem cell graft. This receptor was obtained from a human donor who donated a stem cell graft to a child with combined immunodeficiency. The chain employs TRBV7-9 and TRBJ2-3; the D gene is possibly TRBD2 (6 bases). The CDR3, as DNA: TGTGCCAGCACCCCGCCCGGGGGTACGCAGTATTTT. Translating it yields CASTPPGGTQYF.